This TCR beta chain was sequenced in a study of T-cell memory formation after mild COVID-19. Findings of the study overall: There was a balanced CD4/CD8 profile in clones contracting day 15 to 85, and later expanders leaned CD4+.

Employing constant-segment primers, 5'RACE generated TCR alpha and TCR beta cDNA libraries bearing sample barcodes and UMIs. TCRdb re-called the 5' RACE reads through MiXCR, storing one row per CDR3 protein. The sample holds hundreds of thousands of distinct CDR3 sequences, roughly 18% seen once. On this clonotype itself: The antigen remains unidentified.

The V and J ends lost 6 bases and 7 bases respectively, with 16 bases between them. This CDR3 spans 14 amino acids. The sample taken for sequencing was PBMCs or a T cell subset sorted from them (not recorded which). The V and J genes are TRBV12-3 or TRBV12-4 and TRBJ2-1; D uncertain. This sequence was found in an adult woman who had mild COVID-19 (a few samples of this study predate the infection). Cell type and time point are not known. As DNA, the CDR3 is TGTGCCAGCAGGACTTCCCTGGGTAGAAATGAGCAGTTCTTC. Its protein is CASRTSLGRNEQFF.